This T cell receptor (beta chain) was obtained from a study of OX40 agonist ivuxolimab in advanced cancers. Study background: Patients received the agonistic anti-OX40 (CD134) antibody ivuxolimab. Enrolled patients in dose escalation had cancers that were hepatocellular carcinoma, melanoma, renal cell or head and neck cancer. Three patients, one with hepatocellular carcinoma and two with cutaneous melanoma, responded partially.

CDR1 and CDR2 (germline): SEHNR, FQNEAQ (reference sequence). Trimming took 5 bases from V and 0 from J, leaving 22 bases between them. The CDR3 is made up of 18 amino acids. Assay used: immunoSEQ multiplex PCR; TCRdb lists only in-frame clones, some missing. The table records about 13,000 clones, 82% of them present only once. The chain joins TRBV7-9 to TRBJ1-1; perhaps TRBD1 as D (5 bases). Sequencing was performed on CD4+ or CD8+ T cells sorted from blood, taken in a trial of the OX40 agonist ivuxolimab. The source is an adult with an advanced solid tumor such as melanoma, head and neck, liver or kidney cancer. CDR3 nucleotides: TGTGCCAGCAGCCCAAGCTCCAAGACAGAGTTCATGAACACTGAAGCTTTCTTT. Amino acids: CASSPSSKTEFMNTEAFF.